The clone carrying this TCR beta chain was detected once. This entry comes from a study of technical replicates of blood from a few donors. The data were produced by immunoSEQ multiplex PCR, yet TCRdb's version contains in-frame clones alone and is incomplete. The sample shows more than 90,000 clones, 95% of them seen only once. Germline CDR1 and CDR2: SEHNR and FQNEAQ (reference sequence). The V gene lost 0 bases and the J gene lost 5 bases, with 10 bases spanning the gap. The CDR3 runs 14 residues. The sequenced sample consisted of T cells isolated from PBMCs. The rearrangement joins TRBV7-9 to TRBJ1-2, with D perhaps TRBD1 (5 bases). The TCR sequence derives from a human donor in good health. The CDR3 protein is CASSLAGDSYGYTF. Here the CDR3 DNA reads TGTGCCAGCAGCTTAGCGGGGGACTCGTATGGCTACACCTTC.